These T cell receptor beta chains were read from a single sample in a study of cytomegalovirus exposure and HLA in healthy donors. Libraries were prepared by immunoSEQ multiplex PCR; TCRdb keeps only in-frame clonotypes and omits some of them. This table has 65,000 to 75,000 clones, approximately 67% appearing once. Sequencing used PBMCs. These receptors were taken from a woman aged 25 to 39 in good health and CMV-seronegative. CDR3s include the opening cysteine and the closing phenylalanine or tryptophan. The D gene is left open where the match is weak. A clone size is listed for some rows: how often the clone was seen (once, few, many), or a class if it is expanded.

D gene: TRBD2
V gene: TRBV10-3
J gene: TRBJ2-1
clone size: few
CDR3 DNA: TGTGCCATCAGTGATAGGACTAGCGACAATGAGCAGTTCTTC
CDR3 protein: CAISDRTSDNEQFF

D gene: TRBD1
V gene: TRBV4-3
J gene: TRBJ1-6
clone size: -
CDR3 DNA: TGCGCCAGCAGCCCACAGGGGGCCAGGGGTTCACCCCTCCACTTT
CDR3 protein: CASSPQGARGSPLHF

D gene: -
V gene: TRBV5-1
J gene: TRBJ2-1
clone size: -
CDR3 DNA: TGCGCCAGCGGGGGCGTGGGAGTCGGCTCCTACAATGAGCAGTTCTTC
CDR3 protein: CASGGVGVGSYNEQFF

D gene: -
V gene: TRBV9
J gene: TRBJ2-5
clone size: -
CDR3 DNA: TGTGCCAGCAGCGTAGAGGGGTACGAGACCCAGTACTTC
CDR3 protein: CASSVEGYETQYF

D gene: TRBD2
V gene: TRBV11-2
J gene: TRBJ2-1
clone size: few
CDR3 DNA: TGTGCCAGCAGCTTAATTCTGAGCGGGGGGGTTTACAATGAGCAGTTCTTC
CDR3 protein: CASSLILSGGVYNEQFF

D gene: TRBD2
V gene: TRBV11-2
J gene: TRBJ2-1
clone size: -
CDR3 DNA: TGTGCCAGCAGCTTAGTCGTTTCTAGCGGTCACAATGAGCAGTTCTTC
CDR3 protein: CASSLVVSSGHNEQFF

D gene: -
V gene: TRBV10-3
J gene: TRBJ1-1
clone size: -
CDR3 DNA: TGTGCCACCCGCTCCCCAGTAGCGAACACTGAAGCTTTCTTT
CDR3 protein: CATRSPVANTEAFF

D gene: -
V gene: TRBV5-1
J gene: TRBJ1-3
clone size: once
CDR3 DNA: TGCGCCAGCAGCTTAATCGGGTCTCGACCCTCTGGAAACACCATATATTTT
CDR3 protein: CASSLIGSRPSGNTIYF

D gene: -
V gene: TRBV5-4
J gene: TRBJ1-4
clone size: -
CDR3 DNA: TGTGCCAGCAGCCAAGATTCCGGGGACTCTAATGAAAAACTGTTTTTT
CDR3 protein: CASSQDSGDSNEKLFF

D gene: TRBD1
V gene: TRBV6-5
J gene: TRBJ2-7
clone size: few
CDR3 DNA: TGTGCCAGCAGTTACGGACAGGGGACCTACGAGCAGTACTTC
CDR3 protein: CASSYGQGTYEQYF

D gene: -
V gene: TRBV5-1
J gene: TRBJ1-1
clone size: -
CDR3 DNA: TGCGCCAGCAGCTTGGGACAGCTTTTAGACGTGAACACTGAAGCTTTCTTT
CDR3 protein: CASSLGQLLDVNTEAFF

D gene: -
V gene: TRBV27
J gene: TRBJ2-2
clone size: once
CDR3 DNA: TGTGTGACTTGGGGGCCAGCTCCTGGGGACACCGGGGAGCTGTTTTTT
CDR3 protein: CVTWGPAPGDTGELFF

D gene: -
V gene: TRBV7-3
J gene: TRBJ2-2
clone size: few
CDR3 DNA: TGTGCCAGCAGCCCCCGGAGGACCGGGGAGCTGTTTTTT
CDR3 protein: CASSPRRTGELFF

D gene: TRBD1
V gene: TRBV12-5
J gene: TRBJ2-3
clone size: -
CDR3 DNA: TGTGCTAGTGCCACGGGGTGGACAGGGGATACAGATACGCAGTATTTT
CDR3 protein: CASATGWTGDTDTQYF

D gene: -
V gene: TRBV30
J gene: TRBJ1-2
clone size: once
CDR3 DNA: TGTGCCTGGAGTGAGAAGCGAAGGCCTAACTATGGCTACACCTTC
CDR3 protein: CAWSEKRRPNYGYTF